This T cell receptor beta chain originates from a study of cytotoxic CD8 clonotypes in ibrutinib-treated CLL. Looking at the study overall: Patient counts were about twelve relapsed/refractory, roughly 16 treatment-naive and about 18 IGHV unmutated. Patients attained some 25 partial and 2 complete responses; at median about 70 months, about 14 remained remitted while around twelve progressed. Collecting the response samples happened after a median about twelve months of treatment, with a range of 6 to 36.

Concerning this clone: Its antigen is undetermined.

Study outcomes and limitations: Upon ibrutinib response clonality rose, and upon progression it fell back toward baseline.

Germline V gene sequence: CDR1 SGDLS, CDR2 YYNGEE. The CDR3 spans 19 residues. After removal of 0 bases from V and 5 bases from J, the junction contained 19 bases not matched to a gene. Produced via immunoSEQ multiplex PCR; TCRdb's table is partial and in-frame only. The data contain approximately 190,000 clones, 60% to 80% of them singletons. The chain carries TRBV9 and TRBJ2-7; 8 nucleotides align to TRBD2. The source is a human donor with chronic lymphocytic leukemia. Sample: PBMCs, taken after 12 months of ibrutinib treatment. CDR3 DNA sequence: TGTGCCAGCAGCGTAGGATGGACACTGGGGGAGCGGGAGATCCACGAGCAGTACTTC. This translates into CASSVGWTLGEREIHEQYF. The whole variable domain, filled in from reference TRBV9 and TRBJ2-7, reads DSGVTQTPKHLITATGQRVTLRCSPRSGDLSVYWYQQSLDQGLQFLIQYYNGEERAKGNILERFSAQQFPDLHSELNLSSLELGDSALYFCASSVGWTLGEREIHEQYFGPGTRLTVT.